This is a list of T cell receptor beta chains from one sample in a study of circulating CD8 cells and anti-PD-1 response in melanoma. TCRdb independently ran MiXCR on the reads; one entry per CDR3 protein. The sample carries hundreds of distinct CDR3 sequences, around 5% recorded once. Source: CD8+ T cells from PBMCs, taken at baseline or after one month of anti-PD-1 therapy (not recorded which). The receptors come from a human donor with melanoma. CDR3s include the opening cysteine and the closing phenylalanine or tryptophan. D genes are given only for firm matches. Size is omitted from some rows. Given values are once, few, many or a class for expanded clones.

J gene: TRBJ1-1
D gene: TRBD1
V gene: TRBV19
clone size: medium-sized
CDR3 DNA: TGTGCCAGTAGTATAGATCGGGACAGGGGGAGTACTGAAGCTTTCTTT
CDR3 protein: CASSIDRDRGSTEAFF

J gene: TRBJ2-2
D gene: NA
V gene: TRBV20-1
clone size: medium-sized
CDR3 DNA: TGCAGTGCTAGTCCCGAAGGCACGAACACCGGGGAGCTGTTTTTT
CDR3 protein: CSASPEGTNTGELFF

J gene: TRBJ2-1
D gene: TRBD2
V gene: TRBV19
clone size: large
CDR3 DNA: TGTGCCAGTAGTATAGATGGGGGGACTAGTGAGCAGTTCTTC
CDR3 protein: CASSIDGGTSEQFF

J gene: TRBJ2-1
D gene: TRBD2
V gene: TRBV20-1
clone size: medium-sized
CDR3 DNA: TGCAGTGCCCCCGGGGGGGGGGCTTCCTACAATGAGCAGTTCTTC
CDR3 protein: CSAPGGGASYNEQFF

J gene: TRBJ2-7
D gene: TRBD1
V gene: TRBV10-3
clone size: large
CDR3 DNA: TGTGCCATTACCATGCATACAGGGGGTGAGACCTACGAGCAGTACTTC
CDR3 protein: CAITMHTGGETYEQYF

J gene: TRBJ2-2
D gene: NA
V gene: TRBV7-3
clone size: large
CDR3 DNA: TGTGCCAGCAGCTTAAATCCCATGAACACCGGGGAGCTGTTTTTT
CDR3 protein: CASSLNPMNTGELFF

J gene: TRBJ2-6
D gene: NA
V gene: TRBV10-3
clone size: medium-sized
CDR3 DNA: TGTGCCATCAGTGGAGGAAGGGGCGCGTCTGGGGCCAACGTCCTGACTTTC
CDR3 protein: CAISGGRGASGANVLTF

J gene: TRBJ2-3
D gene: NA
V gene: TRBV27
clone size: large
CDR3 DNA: TGTGCCAGCCAAGGGGTGCTAGCTACCAAGGGGAGCACAGATACGCAGTATTTT
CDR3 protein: CASQGVLATKGSTDTQYF

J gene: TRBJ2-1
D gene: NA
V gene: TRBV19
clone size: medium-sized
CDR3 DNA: TGTGCCAGTAGGAGGGGACACTTAGACAATGAGCAGTTCTTC
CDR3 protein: CASRRGHLDNEQFF

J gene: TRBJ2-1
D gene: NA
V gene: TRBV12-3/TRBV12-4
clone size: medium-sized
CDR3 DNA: TGTGCCAGCAGCCGGGAGATAGCGGACTCCTCCTACAATGAGCAGTTCTTC
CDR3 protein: CASSREIADSSYNEQFF

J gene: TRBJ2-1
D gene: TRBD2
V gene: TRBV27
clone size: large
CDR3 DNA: TGTGCCAGCAGTACCATACTAGCGGGGAAGAAAGGGAATGAGCAGTTCTTC
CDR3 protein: CASSTILAGKKGNEQFF

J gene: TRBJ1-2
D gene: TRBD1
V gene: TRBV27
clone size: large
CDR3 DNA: TGTGCCAGCAGTTCTTACAGGGGAGTAGAAGGCTACACCTTC
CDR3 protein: CASSSYRGVEGYTF

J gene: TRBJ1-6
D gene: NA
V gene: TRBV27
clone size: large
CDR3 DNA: TGTGCCAGCACCGTGGCGGGGCCAGACTCACCCCTCCACTTT
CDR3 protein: CASTVAGPDSPLHF

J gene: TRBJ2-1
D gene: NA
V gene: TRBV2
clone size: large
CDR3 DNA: TGTGCCAGCAGTGATCCCTCCGAAGCCACGTCAGATGAGCAGTTCTTC
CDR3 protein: CASSDPSEATSDEQFF

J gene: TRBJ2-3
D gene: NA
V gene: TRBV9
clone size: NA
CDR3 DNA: TGTGCCAGCAGCTCCACAGGGAGCAACACAGATACGCAGTATTTT
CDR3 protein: CASSSTGSNTDTQYF

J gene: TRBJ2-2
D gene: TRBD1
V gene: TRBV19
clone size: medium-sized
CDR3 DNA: TGTGCCGGTACGGGACAGGGATACACCGGGGAGCTGTTTTTT
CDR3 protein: CAGTGQGYTGELFF

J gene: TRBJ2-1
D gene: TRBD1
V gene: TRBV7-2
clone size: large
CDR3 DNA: TGTGCCAGCAACCTCGGACAGGGGGTGCCCTCCAATGAGCAGTTCTTC
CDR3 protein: CASNLGQGVPSNEQFF

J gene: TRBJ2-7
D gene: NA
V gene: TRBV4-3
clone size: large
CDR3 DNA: TGCGCCAGCAGCCACCGGACTGACTCCTACGAGCAGTACTTC
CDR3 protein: CASSHRTDSYEQYF

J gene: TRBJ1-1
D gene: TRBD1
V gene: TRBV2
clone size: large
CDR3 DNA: TGTGCCAGCAGTCCCCTAGGGACAGAGCTAGACACTGAAGCTTTCTTT
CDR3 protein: CASSPLGTELDTEAFF

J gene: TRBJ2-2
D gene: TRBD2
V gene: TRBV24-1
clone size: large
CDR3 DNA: TGTGCCACCAGTGGACTAGCGGGGTTGGGGAACACCGGGGAGCTGTTTTTT
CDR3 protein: CATSGLAGLGNTGELFF

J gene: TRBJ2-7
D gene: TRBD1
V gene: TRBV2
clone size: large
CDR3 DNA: TGTGCCAGCAGTCCCGGGACAGGGGTAGACGAGCAGTACTTC
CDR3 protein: CASSPGTGVDEQYF

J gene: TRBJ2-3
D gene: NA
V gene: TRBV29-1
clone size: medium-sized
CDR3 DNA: TGCAGCGTTGAAGAGGGCAGTGGTGTGGATACGCAGTATTTT
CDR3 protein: CSVEEGSGVDTQYF

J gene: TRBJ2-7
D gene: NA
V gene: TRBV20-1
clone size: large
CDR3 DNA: TGCAGTGCTCCGGAGGGGACCTTCTACGAGCAGTACTTC
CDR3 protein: CSAPEGTFYEQYF

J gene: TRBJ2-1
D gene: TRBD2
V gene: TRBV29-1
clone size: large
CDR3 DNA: TGCAGCGTTGGGGCTACACTAGCGGGAGAGGTCCACAATGAGCAGTTCTTC
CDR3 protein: CSVGATLAGEVHNEQFF

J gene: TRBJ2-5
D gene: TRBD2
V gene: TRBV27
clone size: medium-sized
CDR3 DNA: TGTGCCAGCATGGGGGGGGGTAAAGAGACCCAGTACTTC
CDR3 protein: CASMGGGKETQYF

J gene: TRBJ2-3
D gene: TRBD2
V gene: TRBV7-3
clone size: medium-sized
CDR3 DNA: TGTGCCAGCAGCTCAAGCGGGGGGGCAATAGATACGCAGTATTTT
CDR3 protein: CASSSSGGAIDTQYF

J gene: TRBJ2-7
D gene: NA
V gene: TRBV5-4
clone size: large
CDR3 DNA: TGTGCCAGCAGCTTCACCGGGACTCCGTACGAGCAGTACTTC
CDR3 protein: CASSFTGTPYEQYF

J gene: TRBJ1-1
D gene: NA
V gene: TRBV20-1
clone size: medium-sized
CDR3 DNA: TGCAGTGCTAGAGAATGGGGGACGCACACTGAAGCTTTCTTT
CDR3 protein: CSAREWGTHTEAFF

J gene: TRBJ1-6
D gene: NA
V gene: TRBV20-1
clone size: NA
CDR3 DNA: TGCAGTGCTAGAGAGGGGCTGATTAATTCACCCCCTCACTTT
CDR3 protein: CSAREGLINSPPHF

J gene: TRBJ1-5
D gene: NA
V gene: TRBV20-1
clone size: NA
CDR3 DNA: TGTAGTGCTAGACCCTGGGGCGATTTGGATAGCAATCAGCCCCAGCATTTT
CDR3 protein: CSARPWGDLDSNQPQHF

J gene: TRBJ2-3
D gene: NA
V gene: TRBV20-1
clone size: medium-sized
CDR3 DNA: TGCAGTGGGGGGATGACAGGTTTATCAGATACGCAGTATTTT
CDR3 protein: CSGGMTGLSDTQYF

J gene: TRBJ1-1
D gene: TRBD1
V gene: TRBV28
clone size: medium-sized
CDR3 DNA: TGTGCCATCTACAGGGGGCGGAACACTGAAGCTTTCTTT
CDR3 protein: CAIYRGRNTEAFF

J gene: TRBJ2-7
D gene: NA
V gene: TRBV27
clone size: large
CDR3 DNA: TGTGCCAGCAGTTTGGGGACACCTTACGAGCAGTACTTC
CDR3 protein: CASSLGTPYEQYF

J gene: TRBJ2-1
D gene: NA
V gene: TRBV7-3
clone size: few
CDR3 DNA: TGTGCCAGCAGCTCAACCGGGGGAGGCAATGAGCAGTTCTTC
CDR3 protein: CASSSTGGGNEQFF

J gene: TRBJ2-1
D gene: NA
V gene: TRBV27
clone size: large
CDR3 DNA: TGTGCCAGTACCACTTCAGGGAATGAGCAGTTCTTC
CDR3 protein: CASTTSGNEQFF

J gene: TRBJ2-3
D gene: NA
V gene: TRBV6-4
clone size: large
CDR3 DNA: TGTGCCAGCAGTGACACCCATACAGATACGCAGTATTTT
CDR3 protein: CASSDTHTDTQYF